This TCR beta chain is drawn from a study of T cells in Graves' hyperthyroidism and ophthalmopathy. The TCR beta CDR3 regions underwent amplification using RNA transcripts as the source. The HTBI primer set drove a first-round RT-PCR of the TCR CDR3. TCRdb re-called the multiplex PCR reads with MiXCR, one entry per CDR3 protein. The data show approximately 600,000 distinct CDR3 sequences, approximately 15% seen once. Remarks on this clonotype: The target antigen is unknown.

Overall study results and limits: For ophthalmopathy, model prediction preceded onset by a median about 6 months. Expanded thyroid clonotypes (above 0.001) were mostly also found in blood.

Newly diagnosed hyperthyroidism, duration under 2 months, in patients aged 18 to 65. The PBMCs had their origin in less than 13 ml of fresh peripheral blood. The sample consisted of blood. The TCR was taken from a woman in her thirties with Graves' hyperthyroidism that later progressed to Graves' ophthalmopathy.

Here the CDR3 DNA reads TGTGCCAGCACCGGGACTAGCGGTTGGTCCTACAATGAGCAGTTCTTC. Translated: CASTGTSGWSYNEQFF. This chain links TRBV7-9 with TRBJ2-1, with 11 bases lining up with TRBD2. CDR1 is SEHNR and CDR2 is FQNEAQ in the germline V gene (reference sequence). This CDR3 has 16 residues. With V trimmed by 7 bases and J by 1 base, 6 bases remained unmatched.